This entry features one T cell receptor (beta chain) sequence. Its antigen is as yet unknown. The sample is drawn from a study of regulatory dendritic cells for organ transplantation. Study results and caveats: Alloreactive memory CD8+ T cell pools varied considerably between individuals. Of resting T cell subsets, memory CD8+ had the most alloreactive clonotypes. Memory CD8+ T cells were the most oligoclonal; naive cells were highly diverse.

CFSE-labeled sorted T cells met regulatory or mature dendritic cells for over 4 days. CD4+ or CD8+ T cells were sorted as naive CD45RA+ or memory CD45RO+. Profiled with immunoSEQ multiplex PCR; TCRdb holds only in-frame clones, not every one. The sample shows about 10,000 clones, around 80% of them seen only once. This CDR3 spans 13 amino acids. Germline V CDR1 and CDR2: SGHTA, FQGTGA. With V trimmed by 2 bases and J by 6 bases, 1 base remained unmatched. Sequenced input: memory CD4+ T cells from blood cultured with dendritic cells. Described subset: CD45RO+ memory T cells. V usage is TRBV7-3 and J usage is TRBJ2-1, with 7 positions matching TRBD2. The sequence derives from a human donor in good health. The CDR3 protein is CASSLGRANEQFF. The CDR3 DNA reads as TGTGCCAGCAGCTTAGGGAGGGCCAATGAGCAGTTCTTC.